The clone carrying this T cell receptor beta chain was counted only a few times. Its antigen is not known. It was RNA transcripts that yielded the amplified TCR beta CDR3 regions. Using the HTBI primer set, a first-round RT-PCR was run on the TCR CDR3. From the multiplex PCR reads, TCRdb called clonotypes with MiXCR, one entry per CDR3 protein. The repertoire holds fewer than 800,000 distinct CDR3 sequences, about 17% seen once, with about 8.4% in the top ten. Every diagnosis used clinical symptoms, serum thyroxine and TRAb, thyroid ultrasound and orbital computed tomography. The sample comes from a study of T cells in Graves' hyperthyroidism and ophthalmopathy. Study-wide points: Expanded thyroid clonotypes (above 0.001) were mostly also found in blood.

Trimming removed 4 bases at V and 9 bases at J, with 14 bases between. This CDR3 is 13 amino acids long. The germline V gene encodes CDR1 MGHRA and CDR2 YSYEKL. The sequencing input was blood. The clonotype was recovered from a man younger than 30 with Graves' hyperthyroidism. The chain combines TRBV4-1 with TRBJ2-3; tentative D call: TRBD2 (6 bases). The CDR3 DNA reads TGCGCCAGCAGCCGATCGGACTATCCAACGCAGTATTTT. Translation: CASSRSDYPTQYF.